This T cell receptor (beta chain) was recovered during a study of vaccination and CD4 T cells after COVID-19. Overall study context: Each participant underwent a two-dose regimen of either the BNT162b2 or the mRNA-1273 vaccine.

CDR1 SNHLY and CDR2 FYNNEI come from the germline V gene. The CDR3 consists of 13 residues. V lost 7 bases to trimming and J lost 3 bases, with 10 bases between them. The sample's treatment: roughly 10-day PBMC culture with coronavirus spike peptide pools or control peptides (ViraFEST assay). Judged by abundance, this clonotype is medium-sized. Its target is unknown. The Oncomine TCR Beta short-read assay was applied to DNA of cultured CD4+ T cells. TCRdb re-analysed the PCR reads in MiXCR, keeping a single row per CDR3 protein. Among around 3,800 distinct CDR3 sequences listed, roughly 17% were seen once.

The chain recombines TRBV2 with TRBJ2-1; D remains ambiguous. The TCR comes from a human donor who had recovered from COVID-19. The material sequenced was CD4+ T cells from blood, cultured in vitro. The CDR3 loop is CASKGRIYNEQFF. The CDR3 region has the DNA TGTGCCAGCAAGGGAAGAATCTACAATGAGCAGTTCTTC.